This T cell receptor (beta chain) stems from a study of cytomegalovirus exposure and HLA in healthy donors. Study-wide results and caveats: Later on, an analysis tied approximately 17,000 TCR beta sequences to HLA alleles at 0.05 false discovery rate. Within an earlier analysis, most TCR beta V segments proved productive either about 90% or about 30% of the time. It was reportedly the case that the classifier diagnosed cytomegalovirus status with high specificity and sensitivity. According to a later analysis, most TCR beta chains associated with CMV appeared HLA-restricted.

Primers: 60 Vbeta forward and 13 Jbeta reverse. The assay was immunoSEQ multiplex PCR, and TCRdb's table has in-frame clones only and misses some. The sample consists of some 160,000 clones, 65% to 80% of them appearing once. About this clone: The antigen is not known.

V was cut by 2 bases and J by 5 bases, with 5 bases left in between. Germline V lookup: CDR1 SGDLS, CDR2 YYNGEE. CDR3 length: 12 residues. The specimen sequenced was PBMCs. The TCR was taken from a woman aged 40 to 55 in good health and CMV-seropositive. V usage is TRBV9 and J usage is TRBJ2-1; unclear D gene. CDR3 residues: CASSVRDNEQFF. CDR3 DNA sequence: TGTGCCAGCAGCGTTCGGGACAATGAGCAGTTCTTC.